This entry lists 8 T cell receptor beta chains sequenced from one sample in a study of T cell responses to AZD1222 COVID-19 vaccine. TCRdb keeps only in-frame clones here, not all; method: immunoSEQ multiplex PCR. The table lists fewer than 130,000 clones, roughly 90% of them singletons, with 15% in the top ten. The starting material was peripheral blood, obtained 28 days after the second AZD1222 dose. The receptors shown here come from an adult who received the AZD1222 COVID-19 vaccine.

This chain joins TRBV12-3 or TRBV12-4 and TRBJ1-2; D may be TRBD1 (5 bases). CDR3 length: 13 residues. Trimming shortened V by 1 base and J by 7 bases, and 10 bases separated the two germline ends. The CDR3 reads CASSLVFGGGYTF. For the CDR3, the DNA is TGTGCCAGCAGTTTAGTGTTCGGGGGTGGCTACACCTTC.

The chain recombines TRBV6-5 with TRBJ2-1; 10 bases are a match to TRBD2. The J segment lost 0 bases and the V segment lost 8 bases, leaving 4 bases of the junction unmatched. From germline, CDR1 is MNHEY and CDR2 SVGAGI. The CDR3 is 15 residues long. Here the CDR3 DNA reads TGTGCCAGCCGACTAGCGGGTAGCTCCTACAATGAGCAGTTCTTC. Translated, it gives CASRLAGSSYNEQFF.

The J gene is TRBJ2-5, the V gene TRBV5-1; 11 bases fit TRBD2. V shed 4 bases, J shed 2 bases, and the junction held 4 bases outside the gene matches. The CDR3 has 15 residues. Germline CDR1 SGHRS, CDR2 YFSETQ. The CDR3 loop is CASSKGLAGQETQYF. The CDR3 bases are TGCGCCAGCAGCAAAGGACTAGCGGGTCAAGAGACCCAGTACTTC.

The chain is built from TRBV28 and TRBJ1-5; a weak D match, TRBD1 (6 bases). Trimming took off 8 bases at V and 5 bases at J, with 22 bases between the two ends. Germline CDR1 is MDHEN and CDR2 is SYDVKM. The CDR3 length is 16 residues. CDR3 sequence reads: CASSTPWTVLYQPQHF. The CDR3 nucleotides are TGTGCCAGCTCAACCCCGTGGACAGTTCTCTATCAGCCCCAGCATTTT.

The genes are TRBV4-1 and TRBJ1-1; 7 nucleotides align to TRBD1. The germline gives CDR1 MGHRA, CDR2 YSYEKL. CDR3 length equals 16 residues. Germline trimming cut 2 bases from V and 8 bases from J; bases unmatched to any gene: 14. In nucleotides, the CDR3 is TGCGCCAGCAGCCAATCACCCGGGACAGAGGTTGAAGAAGCTTTCTTT. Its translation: CASSQSPGTEVEEAFF.

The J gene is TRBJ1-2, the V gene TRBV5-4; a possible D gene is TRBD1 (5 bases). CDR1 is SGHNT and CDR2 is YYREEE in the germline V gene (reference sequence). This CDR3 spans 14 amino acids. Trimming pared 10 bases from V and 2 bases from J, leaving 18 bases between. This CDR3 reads CAVQRAGINYGYTF. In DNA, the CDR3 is TGTGCCGTACAAAGGGCAGGGATCAACTATGGCTACACCTTC.

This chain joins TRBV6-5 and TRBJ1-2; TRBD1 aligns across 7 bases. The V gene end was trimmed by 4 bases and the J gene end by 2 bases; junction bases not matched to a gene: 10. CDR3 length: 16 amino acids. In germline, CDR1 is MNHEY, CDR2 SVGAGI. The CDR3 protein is CASSSHGTVRNYGYTF. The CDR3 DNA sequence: TGTGCCAGCAGTTCCCATGGGACAGTAAGAAACTATGGCTACACCTTC.

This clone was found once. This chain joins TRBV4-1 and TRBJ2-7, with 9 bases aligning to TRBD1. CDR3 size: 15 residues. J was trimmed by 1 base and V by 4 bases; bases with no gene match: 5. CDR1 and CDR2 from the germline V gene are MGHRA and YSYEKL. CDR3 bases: TGCGCCAGCAGCCCCGGGACAGGGCTATCCTACGAGCAGTACTTC. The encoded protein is CASSPGTGLSYEQYF.